This T cell receptor (beta chain) was sequenced for a study of T-cell reconstitution after alpha-beta-depleted transplantation in children. Deletions cut 5 bases from V and 1 base from J, with 15 bases between. The CDR3 has 15 residues. Germline loops: CDR1 SGHAT, CDR2 FQDESV (reference sequence). This clonotype came up many times. A library of TCRbeta sequences, prepared with unique molecular identifiers, was generated. One entry per CDR3 protein, called by TCRdb with MiXCR from the PCR reads. The sample lists around 300,000 distinct CDR3 sequences, roughly 10% occurring once. The specimen comprised peripheral blood, sampled 180 days after TCRalphabeta/CD19-depleted stem cell transplant. The V gene is TRBV11-1, the J gene TRBJ2-7; D perhaps matches TRBD1 (5 bases). This sequence was found in a male patient aged 2-15 years who had a stem cell transplant for chronic granulomatous disease, so the T cells may come from the graft donor. For the CDR3, the DNA is TGTGCCAGCAGCCCTTCGACAGACGTATCCTACGAGCAGTACTTC. This sequence encodes CASSPSTDVSYEQYF.